One and the same sample provided the 15 T cell receptor beta chains below, sequenced in a study of T cell responses to AZD1222 COVID-19 vaccine. The repertoire was sequenced with immunoSEQ multiplex PCR; TCRdb's copy has only in-frame clones and lacks some. The sample holds some 80,000 clones; roughly 86% are singletons and the top ten take more than 8.5%. This specimen was peripheral blood, taken on day 0 of AZD1222 vaccination. These receptors originate from an adult in good health.

This sequence joins TRBV10-1 and TRBJ2-2; D might be TRBD2 (5 bases). Trimming pared 4 bases from V and 2 bases from J, leaving 14 bases between. CDR1 WNHNN and CDR2 SYGVQD come from the germline V gene (reference sequence). The CDR3 is 16 residues long. The CDR3, as DNA: TGCGCCAGCAGTGGGGGAACGGGGTTTAACACCGGGGAGCTGTTTTTT. This encodes CASSGGTGFNTGELFF.

This clone has only one observation. The genes are TRBV28 and TRBJ2-5, with TRBD2 identical over 9 bases. CDR1 is MDHEN, CDR2 SYDVKM, per germline. CDR3 length: 18 residues. The junction had 18 bases not matched to a gene; V was cut back by 5 bases and J by 5 bases. DNA for the CDR3: TGTGCCAGCAGTACGAGCCCATTTAGAGGCGGGAGGGCCGAGACCCAGTACTTC. Protein: CASSTSPFRGGRAETQYF. The full variable domain, its missing parts supplied by reference TRBV28 and TRBJ2-5, is DVKVTQSSRYLVKRTGEKVFLECVQDMDHENMFWYRQDPGLGLRLIYFSYDVKMKEKGDIPEGYSVSREKKERFSLILESASTNQTSMYLCASSTSPFRGGRAETQYFGPGTRLLVL.

The V call is TRBV15, the J call TRBJ1-4; D remains unclear. There are 15 residues in the CDR3. Trimming took 2 bases from V and 2 from J, leaving 9 bases between them. Germline CDR1 and CDR2: LNHNV and YYDKDF (reference sequence). DNA for the CDR3: TGTGCCACCAGCAGACCGGGAGGGACTAATGAAAAACTGTTTTTT. Translated: CATSRPGGTNEKLFF.

The chain uses TRBV7-3 and TRBJ1-1; no reliable D call. CDR1 and CDR2 (germline): SGHTA, FQGTGA. V lost 6 bases and J 0 bases, leaving 11 bases between the germline ends. The CDR3 runs to 14 residues. The CDR3: CASRRGGMNTEAFF. DNA of the CDR3: TGTGCCAGCAGACGGGGAGGGATGAACACTGAAGCTTTCTTT.

V and J are TRBV29-1 and TRBJ1-1; D remains unclear. Trimming shortened V by 6 bases and J by 0 bases, and 14 bases separated the two germline ends. There are 14 residues in the CDR3. Germline V gene lookup returns CDR1 SQVTM and CDR2 ANQGSEA. The CDR3 DNA is TGCAGCGTCCACCCCATTTTGGTGAACACTGAAGCTTTCTTT. It specifies CSVHPILVNTEAFF.

The chain combines TRBV18 with TRBJ2-3; D remains unclear. Trimming stripped 6 bases from V and 3 bases from J, with 13 bases between. CDR1 is KGHSH and CDR2 is LQKENI in the germline V gene. CDR3 length equals 14 residues. Here the CDR3 reads CASSYGVSTDTQYF. The CDR3 coding sequence is TGTGCCAGCTCCTACGGTGTTTCGACAGATACGCAGTATTTT.

This chain uses TRBV3-1 (or the pseudogene TRBV3-2) with TRBJ2-5, with D perhaps matching TRBD1 or TRBD2 (7 bases each). The CDR3 length is 18 residues. V dropped 6 bases and J dropped 1 base, with 24 bases sitting between them. Germline V gives CDR1 LGHDT, CDR2 YNNKEL (reference sequence). The CDR3 region has the DNA TGTGCCAGCAGGAAGTTAAATCAGGGGGGGACTACCCAAGAGACCCAGTACTTC. As protein: CASRKLNQGGTTQETQYF.

DNA for the CDR3: TGTGCCAGCAGCTCAGGGGGAATGGCAGATACGCAGTATTTT. It yields the protein CASSSGGMADTQYF. The J gene is TRBJ2-3, the V gene TRBV7-3, with 7 bases identical to TRBD1. The CDR3 consists of 14 residues. The germline gives CDR1 SGHTA, CDR2 FQGTGA. The V segment lost 4 bases and the J segment 4 bases; nucleotides outside the gene matches: 5.

This clone was observed a handful of times. DNA of the CDR3: TGTGCCAGTAGTATGCTAGTTAATGAAAAACTGTTTTTT. Protein product: CASSMLVNEKLFF. The chain has TRBV19 and TRBJ1-4; no reliable D call. Trimming took off 3 bases at V and 4 bases at J, with 6 bases between the two ends. This CDR3 has 13 amino acids. Germline V lookup: CDR1 LNHDA, CDR2 SQIVND (reference sequence).

The V and J genes are TRBV2 and TRBJ2-3, with D perhaps TRBD2 (5 bases). Trimming stripped 5 bases from V and 6 bases from J, with 12 bases between. Germline V lookup: CDR1 SNHLY, CDR2 FYNNEI. The CDR3 runs 13 residues. In nucleotides, the CDR3 is TGTGCCAGCAGTAGCGAGGCGGGTGATACGCAGTATTTT. Translation: CASSSEAGDTQYF.

The rearrangement joins TRBV7-2 to TRBJ2-7; D not certain. Germline assignment: CDR1 SGHTA and CDR2 FQGNSA. The CDR3 runs 13 residues. Between the trimmed V and J ends, which lost 5 bases and 3 bases, there was a span of 11 bases. The DNA for the CDR3 is TGTGCCAGCAGCCCCGAATCAGGCTACGAGCAGTACTTC. Its translation is CASSPESGYEQYF.

The V gene is TRBV3-1 (or the pseudogene TRBV3-2), the J gene TRBJ1-6; D unresolved. Germline loops: CDR1 LGHDT, CDR2 YNNKEL (reference sequence). The CDR3 has 15 amino acids. Trimming pared 1 base from V and 8 bases from J, leaving 12 bases between. The CDR3: CASSQGLGTDSPLHF. The CDR3 DNA follows: TGTGCCAGCAGCCAAGGTCTAGGTACGGATTCACCCCTCCACTTT.

This chain joins TRBV7-3 and TRBJ1-1, with D tentatively TRBD1 (6 bases). Germline V lookup: CDR1 SGHTA, CDR2 FQGTGA. The CDR3 runs to 17 residues. V was pared by 2 bases and J by 1 base, with 17 bases between. CDR3 sequence: CASSLERFLTGNTEAFF. The DNA for the CDR3 is TGTGCCAGCAGCTTAGAGAGATTCCTGACAGGGAACACTGAAGCTTTCTTT.

This clone was seen just once. V gene TRBV10-1 combines with J gene TRBJ2-1; 8 nucleotides agree with TRBD1. Trimming took 3 bases from V and 8 from J; bases not matched to a gene: 6. Looked up from germline, CDR1 is WNHNN and CDR2 is SYGVQD (reference sequence). There are 14 residues in the CDR3. CDR3 sequence reads: CASSDPGQGHEQFF. CDR3 DNA sequence: TGCGCCAGCAGTGACCCCGGACAGGGCCATGAGCAGTTCTTC.

The V and J genes are TRBV29-1 and TRBJ1-3, with D perhaps matching TRBD1 (6 bases). CDR1 is SQVTM, CDR2 ANQGSEA, per germline. Trimming pared 3 bases from V and 4 bases from J, leaving 10 bases between. The CDR3 has 13 residues. CDR3 nucleotides: TGCAGCGTTGAGCGACAGGACGGAAACACCATATATTTT. It specifies CSVERQDGNTIYF.